The entry below describes one TCR beta chain. This sample was included in a study of cytomegalovirus exposure and HLA in healthy donors. The V end lost 1 base, the J end lost 4 bases, and 10 bases lay between the germline ends. Germline V gives CDR1 SEHNR, CDR2 FQNEAQ (reference sequence). The CDR3 spans 14 residues. PCR primers comprised 60 Vbeta and 13 Jbeta primers. Measured with immunoSEQ multiplex PCR; TCRdb has only the in-frame clones, and not every one. In the table there are 140,000 or so clones, around 70% of which are singletons. The TCR sequence derives from a man in his forties or fifties in good health and CMV-seronegative. Sequenced sample: PBMCs. This chain joins TRBV7-9 and TRBJ2-5; D uncertain. The DNA for the CDR3 is TGTGCCAGCAGCTTAGGAGGTCGAAGAGAGACCCAGTACTTC. Its protein is CASSLGGRRETQYF.